This T cell receptor (beta chain) was captured by sequencing in a study of blood T cell repertoires in COVID-19. As for the study in general: Sources were T cells, B-cell-depleted T cells, or PBMCs; the material itself was cDNA or gDNA.

Here immunoSEQ multiplex PCR was the method, and the copy in TCRdb shows in-frame clones only, minus some. This table has 300,000 to 350,000 clones, around nine tenths appearing once. Adults between about 18 and 95 years of age took part from 24 US areas. Participant-reported clinical history was the basis for cohort assignment. V gave up 5 bases and J gave up 2 bases; unmatched junction bases: 6. Germline CDR1 is SEHNR and CDR2 is FQNEAQ (reference sequence). The CDR3 loop spans 15 amino acids. This clonotype was obtained from a woman younger than 45 who had been exposed to COVID-19. This chain connects TRBV7-9 to TRBJ2-1; 7 bases align to TRBD2. The sequenced sample was PBMCs or T cells enriched from blood (not recorded which). Here the CDR3 DNA reads TGTGCCAGCAGCCCCACTAGCGACCCCTACAATGAGCAGTTCTTC. Residues: CASSPTSDPYNEQFF.